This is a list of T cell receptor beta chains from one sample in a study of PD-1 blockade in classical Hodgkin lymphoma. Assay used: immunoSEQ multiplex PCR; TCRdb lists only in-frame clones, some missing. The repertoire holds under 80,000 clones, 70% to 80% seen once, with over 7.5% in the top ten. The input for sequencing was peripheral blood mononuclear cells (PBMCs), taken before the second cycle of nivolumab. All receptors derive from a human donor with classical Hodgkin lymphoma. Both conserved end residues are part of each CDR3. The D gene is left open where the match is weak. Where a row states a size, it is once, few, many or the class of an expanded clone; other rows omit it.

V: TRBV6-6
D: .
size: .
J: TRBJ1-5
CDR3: CASSYGTAQLPQHF
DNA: TGTGCCAGCAGTTATGGGACGGCCCAATTGCCCCAGCATTTT

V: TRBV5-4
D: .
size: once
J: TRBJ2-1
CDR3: CASSLLRGSYNEQFF
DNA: TGTGCCAGCAGCTTGCTACGGGGTTCCTACAATGAGCAGTTCTTC

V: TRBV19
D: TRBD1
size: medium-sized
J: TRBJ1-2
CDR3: CASSMTWDSYGYTF
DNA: TGTGCCAGTAGTATGACCTGGGACAGCTATGGCTACACCTTC

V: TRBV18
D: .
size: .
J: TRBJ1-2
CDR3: CASSPGVNYGYTF
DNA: TGTGCCAGCTCCCCGGGCGTCAACTATGGCTACACCTTC

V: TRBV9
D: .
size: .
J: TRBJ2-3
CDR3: CASSVGGGRDTQYF
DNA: TGTGCCAGCAGCGTAGGTGGAGGGAGAGATACGCAGTATTTT

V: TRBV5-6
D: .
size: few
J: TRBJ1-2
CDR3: CASSLDVFYGYTF
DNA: TGTGCCAGCAGCTTGGACGTCTTCTATGGCTACACCTTC

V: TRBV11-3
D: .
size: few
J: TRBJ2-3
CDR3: CASSLRSGGSGDTQYF
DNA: TGTGCCAGCAGCTTAAGGTCCGGGGGATCGGGTGATACGCAGTATTTT

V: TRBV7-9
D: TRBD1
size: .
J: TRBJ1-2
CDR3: CASSLQGRNGYTF
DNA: TGTGCCAGCAGCCTACAGGGGAGGAATGGCTACACCTTC

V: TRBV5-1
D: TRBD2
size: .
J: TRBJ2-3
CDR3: CASSALAGGLDTQYF
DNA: TGCGCCAGCAGCGCACTAGCGGGGGGGCTGGATACGCAGTATTTT

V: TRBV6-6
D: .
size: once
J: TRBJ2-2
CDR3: CASSPGQNTGELFF
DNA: TGTGCCAGCAGTCCGGGACAGAACACCGGGGAGCTGTTTTTT

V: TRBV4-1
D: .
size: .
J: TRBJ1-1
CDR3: CASSQATWGRAFF
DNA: TGCGCCAGCAGCCAGGCGACCTGGGGAAGAGCTTTCTTT

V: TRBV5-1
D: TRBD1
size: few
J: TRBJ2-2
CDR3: CASSPTGVNGELFF
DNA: TGCGCCAGCAGCCCAACAGGGGTGAACGGGGAGCTGTTTTTT

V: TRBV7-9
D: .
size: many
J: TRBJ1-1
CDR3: CASSISLRPPEAFF
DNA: TGTGCCAGCAGCATAAGTTTAAGACCCCCTGAAGCTTTCTTT

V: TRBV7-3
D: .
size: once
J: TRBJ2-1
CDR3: CASSLGTANEQFF
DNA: TGTGCCAGCAGTTTAGGTACAGCAAATGAGCAGTTCTTC

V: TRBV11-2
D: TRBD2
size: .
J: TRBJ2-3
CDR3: CASSLRASGRVATDTQYF
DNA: TGTGCCAGCAGCTTAAGAGCTAGCGGGAGGGTGGCCACAGATACGCAGTATTTT

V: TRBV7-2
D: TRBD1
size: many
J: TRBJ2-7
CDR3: CASSPRQGMVYEQYF
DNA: TGTGCCAGCAGCCCCCGACAGGGAATGGTATACGAGCAGTACTTC

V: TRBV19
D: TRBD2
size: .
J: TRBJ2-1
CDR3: CASSIVTGAGVWNEQFF
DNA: TGTGCCAGTAGTATAGTAACGGGAGCGGGAGTGTGGAATGAGCAGTTCTTC

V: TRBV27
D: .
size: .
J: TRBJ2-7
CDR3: CASSLGGTLYEQYF
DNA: TGTGCCAGCAGTCTAGGGGGTACCCTCTACGAGCAGTACTTC

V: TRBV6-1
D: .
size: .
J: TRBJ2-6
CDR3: CASRRSSGANVLTF
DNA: TGTGCCAGCAGACGCTCCTCTGGGGCCAACGTCCTGACTTTC

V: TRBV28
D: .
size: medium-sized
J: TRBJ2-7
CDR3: CASSLWARFYEQYF
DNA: TGTGCCAGCAGTTTATGGGCTAGATTCTACGAGCAGTACTTC

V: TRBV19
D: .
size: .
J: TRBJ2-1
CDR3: CASSIKGNAYNEQFF
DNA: TGTGCCAGTAGTATTAAGGGGAATGCCTACAATGAGCAGTTCTTC

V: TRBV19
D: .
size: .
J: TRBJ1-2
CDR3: CASSMSRGDYGYTF
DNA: TGTGCCAGTAGTATGTCACGGGGGGACTATGGCTACACCTTC

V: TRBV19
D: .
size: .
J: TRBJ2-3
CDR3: CASSIQDTQYF
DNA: TGTGCCAGTAGTATTCAAGATACGCAGTATTTT

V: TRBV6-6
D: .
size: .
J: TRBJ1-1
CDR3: CASTSPGTPTVEAFF
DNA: TGTGCCAGCACCAGCCCCGGGACGCCAACTGTTGAAGCTTTCTTT

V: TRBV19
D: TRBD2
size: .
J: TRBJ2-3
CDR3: CASSPPLAGGSDTQYF
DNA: TGTGCCAGTAGTCCTCCTCTAGCGGGGGGTTCAGATACGCAGTATTTT

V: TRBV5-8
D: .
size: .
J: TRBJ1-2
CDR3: CASWGHTTSNYGYTF
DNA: TGTGCCAGCTGGGGACATACGACTTCTAACTATGGCTACACCTTC

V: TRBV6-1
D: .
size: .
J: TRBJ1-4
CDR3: CASSEAVGVNEKLFF
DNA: TGTGCCAGCAGTGAGGCGGTAGGGGTTAATGAAAAACTGTTTTTT

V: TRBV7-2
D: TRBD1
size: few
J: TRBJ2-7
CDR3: CASSLPPGQGAGEQYF
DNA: TGTGCCAGCAGCCTCCCCCCGGGACAGGGGGCCGGTGAGCAGTACTTC

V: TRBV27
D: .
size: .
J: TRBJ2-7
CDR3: CASSPRGSSYEQYF
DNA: TGTGCCAGCAGTCCACGGGGCAGTTCCTACGAGCAGTACTTC

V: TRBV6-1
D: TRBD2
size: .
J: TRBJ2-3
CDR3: CASSEGGLVATYF
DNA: TGTGCCAGCAGTGAAGGGGGACTAGTCGCTACATATTTT

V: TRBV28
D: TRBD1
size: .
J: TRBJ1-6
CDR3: CASSLRTGRNSPLHF
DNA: TGTGCCAGCAGTTTAAGGACAGGGCGTAATTCACCCCTCCACTTT

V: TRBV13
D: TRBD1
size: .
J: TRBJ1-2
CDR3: CASSKTDRAGYTF
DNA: TGTGCCAGCAGCAAGACGGACAGGGCTGGCTACACCTTC

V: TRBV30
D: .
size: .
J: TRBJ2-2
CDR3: CASHTIEGKHGELFF
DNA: TGTGCCTCCCACACGATCGAGGGGAAGCACGGGGAGCTGTTTTTT

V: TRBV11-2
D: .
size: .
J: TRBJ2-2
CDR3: CASSLVVGAVGELFF
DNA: TGTGCCAGCAGCTTAGTAGTAGGGGCCGTAGGGGAGCTGTTTTTT

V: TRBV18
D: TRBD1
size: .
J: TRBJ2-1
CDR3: CASSPNRGQGTSALYNEQFF
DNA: TGTGCCAGCTCACCAAACCGGGGACAGGGTACTAGCGCTCTATACAATGAGCAGTTCTTC

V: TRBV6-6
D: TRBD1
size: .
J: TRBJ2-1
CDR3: CASKGTGGREQFF
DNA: TGTGCCAGCAAGGGGACAGGGGGCCGGGAGCAGTTCTTC

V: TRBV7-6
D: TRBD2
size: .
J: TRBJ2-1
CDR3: CASSWGTSGRGEQFF
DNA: TGTGCCAGCAGCTGGGGGACTAGCGGGAGGGGCGAGCAGTTCTTC

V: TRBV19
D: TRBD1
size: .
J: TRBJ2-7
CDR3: CASWDRSSYEQYF
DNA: TGTGCCAGTTGGGACAGGAGCTCCTACGAGCAGTACTTC

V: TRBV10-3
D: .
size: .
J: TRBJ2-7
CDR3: CAISDGRTNYEQYF
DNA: TGTGCCATCAGTGACGGGCGGACTAACTACGAGCAGTACTTC

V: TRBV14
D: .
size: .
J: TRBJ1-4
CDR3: CASSHEGEKLFF
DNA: TGTGCCAGCAGCCACGAGGGTGAAAAACTGTTTTTT

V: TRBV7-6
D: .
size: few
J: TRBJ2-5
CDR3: CASKGPDETQYF
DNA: TGTGCCAGCAAGGGCCCCGACGAGACCCAGTACTTC

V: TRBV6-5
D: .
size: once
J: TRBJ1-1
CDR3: CASSYSQSNTEAFF
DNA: TGTGCCAGCAGTTACTCACAGTCAAACACTGAAGCTTTCTTT

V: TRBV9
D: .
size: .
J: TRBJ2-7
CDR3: CASSVSANSYEQYF
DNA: TGTGCCAGCAGCGTATCGGCCAATTCCTACGAGCAGTACTTC

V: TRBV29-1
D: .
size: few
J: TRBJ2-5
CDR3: CSTGRRGWSETQYF
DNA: TGCAGCACCGGACGTCGGGGGTGGTCAGAGACCCAGTACTTC

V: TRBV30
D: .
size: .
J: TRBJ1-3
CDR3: CAWSQGQAGNTIYF
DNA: TGTGCCTGGAGCCAGGGACAAGCTGGAAACACCATATATTTT

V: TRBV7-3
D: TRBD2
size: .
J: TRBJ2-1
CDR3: CASSPGLAGVMQFF
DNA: TGTGCCAGCAGCCCTGGACTAGCGGGTGTGATGCAGTTCTTC

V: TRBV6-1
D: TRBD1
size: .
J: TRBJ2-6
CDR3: CASNDRESGANVLTF
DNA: TGTGCCAGCAACGACAGGGAATCTGGGGCCAACGTCCTGACTTTC

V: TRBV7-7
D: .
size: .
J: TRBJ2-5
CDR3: CASSLDRQYQETQYF
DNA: TGTGCTAGCAGCTTAGATAGACAGTACCAAGAGACCCAGTACTTC

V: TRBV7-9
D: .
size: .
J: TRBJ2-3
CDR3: CASSPPTDTQYF
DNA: TGTGCCAGCAGCCCGCCCACAGATACGCAGTATTTT

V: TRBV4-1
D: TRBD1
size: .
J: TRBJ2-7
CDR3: CASSQVGQGLSYEQYF
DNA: TGCGCCAGCAGCCAGGTCGGACAGGGCCTCTCCTACGAGCAGTACTTC

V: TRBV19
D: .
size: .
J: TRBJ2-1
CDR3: CASSADPLREQFF
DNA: TGTGCCAGTAGTGCTGACCCTCTTCGGGAGCAGTTCTTC

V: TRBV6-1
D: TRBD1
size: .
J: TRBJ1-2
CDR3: CASSEWVRGGAGYYGYTF
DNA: TGTGCCAGCAGTGAATGGGTCCGAGGGGGCGCGGGGTATTATGGCTACACCTTC

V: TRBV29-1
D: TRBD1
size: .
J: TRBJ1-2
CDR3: CSAQGGGDHYGYTF
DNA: TGCAGCGCCCAAGGAGGGGGCGACCACTATGGCTACACCTTC

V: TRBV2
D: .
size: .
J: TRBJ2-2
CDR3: CASSAPVGELFF
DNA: TGTGCCAGCAGCGCGCCGGTCGGGGAGCTGTTTTTT

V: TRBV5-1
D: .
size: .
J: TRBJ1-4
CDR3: CASSLGVVNEKLFF
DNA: TGCGCCAGCAGCTTAGGGGTTGTTAATGAAAAACTGTTTTTT

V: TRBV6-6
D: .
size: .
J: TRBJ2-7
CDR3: CASSYDSGSYEQYF
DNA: TGTGCCAGCAGTTACGATTCGGGATCCTACGAGCAGTACTTC

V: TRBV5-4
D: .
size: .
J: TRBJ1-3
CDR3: CASSPGVGNTIYF
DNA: TGTGCCAGCAGCCCAGGGGTTGGAAACACCATATATTTT

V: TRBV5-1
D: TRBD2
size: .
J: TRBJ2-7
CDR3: CASSLSGGSSYEQYF
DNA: TGCGCCAGCAGCCTCAGCGGGGGAAGCTCCTACGAGCAGTACTTC

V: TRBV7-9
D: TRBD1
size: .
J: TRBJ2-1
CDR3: CASSGQGRIEQFF
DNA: TGTGCCAGTTCGGGACAGGGTAGAATTGAGCAGTTCTTC